These T cell receptor beta chains were read from a single sample in a study of blood T cells in healthy people across ages. Via MiXCR, TCRdb re-called the 5' RACE reads, giving one row per CDR3 protein. The sample carries roughly 2 million distinct CDR3 sequences, around 50% recorded once. The sequencing sample was made of blood. These receptors came from a woman in her 40s in good health. Both conserved end residues are part of each CDR3. The D gene is left open where the match is weak. Only some rows state a clone size, as once, few, many or a class for expanded clones.

v_gene	j_gene	d_gene	abundance	CDR3nt	CDR3aa
TRBV2	TRBJ2-7	TRBD2	.	TGTGCCAGCAGTCACCAGGGACTAGCACTCTACGAGCAGTACTTC	CASSHQGLALYEQYF
TRBV24-1	TRBJ2-3	TRBD1	once	TGTGCCACCAGTGATCCCACAGGGGGTGGTGGCACAGATACGCAGTATTTT	CATSDPTGGGGTDTQYF
TRBV7-2	TRBJ1-2	TRBD1	.	TGTGCCAGCAGCTTAGTAATAGGGACAGGGGGCCTAGCTAACTATGGCTACACCTTC	CASSLVIGTGGLANYGYTF
TRBV24-1	TRBJ2-3	TRBD1	.	TGTGCCACCAGTGACCCGTGGACAGGTCAAACCACAGATACGCAGTATTTT	CATSDPWTGQTTDTQYF
TRBV12-3/TRBV12-4	TRBJ2-3	TRBD2	.	TGTGCCAGCAGCTCAGTAGCGGGGGAGAACACAGATACGCAGTATTTT	CASSSVAGENTDTQYF
TRBV18	TRBJ2-6	.	many	TGTGCCAGCAGTCCACAGGGTTCTGGGGCCAACGTCCTGACTTTC	CASSPQGSGANVLTF
TRBV29-1	TRBJ1-2	TRBD1	few	TGCAGCGTCACAGGGGTGACTAACTATGGCTACACCTTC	CSVTGVTNYGYTF
TRBV5-1	TRBJ1-1	TRBD1	.	TGCGCCAGCAGCTTGGGGGACAGCGTTAACACTGAAGCTTTCTTT	CASSLGDSVNTEAFF
TRBV7-2	TRBJ1-2	TRBD1	.	TGTGCCAGCAGCTTAGATTCGGACAGGGGGAGAGATGGCTACACCTTC	CASSLDSDRGRDGYTF
TRBV7-9	TRBJ2-7	.	.	TGTGCCAGCAGCTTCAGGACAGCTATCTCCTACGAGCAGTACTTC	CASSFRTAISYEQYF
TRBV12-3/TRBV12-4	TRBJ1-5	TRBD1	.	TGTGCCAGCAGGACAGGGACCAATCAGCCCCAGCATTTT	CASRTGTNQPQHF
TRBV24-1	TRBJ2-7	.	.	TGTGCCACCAGGCTGGGGTACGAGCAGTACTTC	CATRLGYEQYF
TRBV18	TRBJ2-7	.	many	TGTGCCAGCAGCTTGGGGGGTTTCTCCTACGAGCAGTACTTC	CASSLGGFSYEQYF
TRBV20-1	TRBJ2-3	TRBD1	.	TGCAGTGCTTTGAACAGGGGGTATGGTACGCAGTATTTT	CSALNRGYGTQYF
TRBV20-1	TRBJ2-6	.	.	TGCAGTGCTAGAGATCGCTTTCGCTCTGGGGCCAACGTCCTGACTTTC	CSARDRFRSGANVLTF
TRBV7-9	TRBJ1-1	TRBD1	.	TGTGCCAGCAGCTCCTTACAGGGGGGGAACACTGAAGCTTTCTTT	CASSSLQGGNTEAFF
TRBV4-2	TRBJ2-7	.	few	TGTGCCAGCAGCCTCAGTCCCGCGGGCGAGCAGTACTTC	CASSLSPAGEQYF
TRBV15	TRBJ2-3	TRBD2	.	TGTGCCACCAGCAGAGACCTACGGGACTACGCAGATACGCAGTATTTT	CATSRDLRDYADTQYF
TRBV20-1	TRBJ2-1	.	.	TGCAGTGCTAGAGCTGGGACTCCCCCCAATGAGCAGTTCTTC	CSARAGTPPNEQFF
TRBV20-1	TRBJ2-3	TRBD2	.	TGCAGTGCTAGAGGAGTTAGCGGGTACGATGACACGCAGTATTTT	CSARGVSGYDDTQYF
TRBV7-2	TRBJ2-5	.	.	TGTGCCAGCAGCTTAGCTTGGGGTGCGGAGACCCAGTACTTC	CASSLAWGAETQYF
TRBV4-2	TRBJ2-2	.	.	TGTGCCAGCAGCCAAGAGGCAGGGGAGGTAACCGGGGAGCTGTTTTTT	CASSQEAGEVTGELFF